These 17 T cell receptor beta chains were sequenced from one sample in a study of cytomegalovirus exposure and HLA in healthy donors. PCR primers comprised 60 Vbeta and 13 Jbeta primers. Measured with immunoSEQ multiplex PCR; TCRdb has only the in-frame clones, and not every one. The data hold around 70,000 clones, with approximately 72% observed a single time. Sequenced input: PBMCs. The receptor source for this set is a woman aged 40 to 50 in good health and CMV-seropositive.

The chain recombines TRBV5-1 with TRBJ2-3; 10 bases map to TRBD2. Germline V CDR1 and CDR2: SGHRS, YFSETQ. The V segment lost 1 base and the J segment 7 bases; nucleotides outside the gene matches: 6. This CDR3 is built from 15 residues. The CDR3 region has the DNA TGCGCCAGCAGCTTGTCCAGCGGGGGGGGGAATACGCAGTATTTT. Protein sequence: CASSLSSGGGNTQYF.

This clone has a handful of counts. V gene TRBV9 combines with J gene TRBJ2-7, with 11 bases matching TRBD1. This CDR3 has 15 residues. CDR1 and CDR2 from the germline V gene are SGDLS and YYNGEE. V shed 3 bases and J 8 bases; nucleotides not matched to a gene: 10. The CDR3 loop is CASSAWTGGVSQQYF. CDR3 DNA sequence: TGTGCCAGCAGCGCCTGGACAGGGGGCGTCTCCCAGCAGTACTTC.

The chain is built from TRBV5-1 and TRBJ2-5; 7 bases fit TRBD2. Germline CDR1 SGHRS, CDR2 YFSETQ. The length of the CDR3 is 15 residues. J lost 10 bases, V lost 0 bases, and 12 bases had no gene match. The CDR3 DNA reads TGCGCCAGCAGCTTGGAATGGACTAGGAATCGGGGCCAGTACTTC. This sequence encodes CASSLEWTRNRGQYF.

For the CDR3, the DNA is TGCAGTGCCAGACTAGTCGAGCAGTACTTC. This sequence encodes CSARLVEQYF. The V call is TRBV20-1, the J call TRBJ2-7, with D possibly being TRBD2 (6 bases). With 6 bases removed from V and 6 bases from J, the gap between germline ends came to 9 bases. The germline CDR1 and CDR2 sequences are DFQATT and SNEGSKA (reference sequence). CDR3 length: 10 amino acids.

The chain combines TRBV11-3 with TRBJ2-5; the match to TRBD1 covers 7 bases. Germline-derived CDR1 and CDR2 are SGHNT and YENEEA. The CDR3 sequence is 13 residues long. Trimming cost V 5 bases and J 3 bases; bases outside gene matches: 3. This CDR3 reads CASSATGEETQYF. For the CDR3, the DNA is TGTGCCAGCAGCGCCACAGGGGAAGAGACCCAGTACTTC.

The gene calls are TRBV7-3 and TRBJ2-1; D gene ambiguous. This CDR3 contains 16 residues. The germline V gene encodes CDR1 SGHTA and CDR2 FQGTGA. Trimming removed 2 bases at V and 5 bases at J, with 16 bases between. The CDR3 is CASSLAQSLLHNEQFF. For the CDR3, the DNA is TGTGCCAGCAGCTTAGCCCAGTCCCTCCTCCACAATGAGCAGTTCTTC.

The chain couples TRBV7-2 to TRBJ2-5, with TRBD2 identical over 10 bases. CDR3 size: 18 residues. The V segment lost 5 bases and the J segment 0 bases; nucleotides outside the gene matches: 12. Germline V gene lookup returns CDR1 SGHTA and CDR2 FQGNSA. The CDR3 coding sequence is TGTGCCAGCAGCCCAGGCCCCGAAGCGGGGGGGTACCAAGAGACCCAGTACTTC. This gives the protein CASSPGPEAGGYQETQYF.

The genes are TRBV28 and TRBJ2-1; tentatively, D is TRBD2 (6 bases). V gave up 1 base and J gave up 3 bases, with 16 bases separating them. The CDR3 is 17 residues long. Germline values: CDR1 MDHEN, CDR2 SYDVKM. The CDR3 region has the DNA TGTGCCAGCAGTTTATCCCCCAGCGGGCCTGTCTACAATGAGCAGTTCTTC. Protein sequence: CASSLSPSGPVYNEQFF.

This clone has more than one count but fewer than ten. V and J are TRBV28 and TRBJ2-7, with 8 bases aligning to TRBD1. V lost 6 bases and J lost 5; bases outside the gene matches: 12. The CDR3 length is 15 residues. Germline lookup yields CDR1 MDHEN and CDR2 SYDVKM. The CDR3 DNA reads TGTGCCAGCAGATCACATGAAGACAGGGGCCACGAGCAGTACTTC. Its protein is CASRSHEDRGHEQYF.

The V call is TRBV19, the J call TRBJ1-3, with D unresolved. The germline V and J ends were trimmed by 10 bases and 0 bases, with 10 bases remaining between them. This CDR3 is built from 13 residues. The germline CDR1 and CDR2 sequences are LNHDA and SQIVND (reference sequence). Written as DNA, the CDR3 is TGTGCCACCCGGAGGAGCTCTGGAAACACCATATATTTT. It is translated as CATRRSSGNTIYF.

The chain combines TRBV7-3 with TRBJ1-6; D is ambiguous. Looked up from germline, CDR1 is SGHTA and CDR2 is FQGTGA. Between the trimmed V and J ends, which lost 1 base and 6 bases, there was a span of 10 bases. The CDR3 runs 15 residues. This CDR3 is CASSLNSAGNSPLHF. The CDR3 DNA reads TGTGCCAGCAGCTTAAATTCTGCGGGTAATTCACCCCTCCACTTT.

The CDR3 DNA is TGTGCCAGCAGTTTGTACAGGGGCGACGAGCAGTACTTC. Translation gives CASSLYRGDEQYF. The J gene is TRBJ2-7, the V gene TRBV28, with TRBD1 identical over 7 bases. The CDR3 runs to 13 residues. Unmatched junction bases numbered 4, after V lost 3 bases and J lost 5 bases. Germline V CDR1 and CDR2: MDHEN, SYDVKM. Based on the CDR3 plus reference TRBV28 and TRBJ2-7, the full variable domain is DVKVTQSSRYLVKRTGEKVFLECVQDMDHENMFWYRQDPGLGLRLIYFSYDVKMKEKGDIPEGYSVSREKKERFSLILESASTNQTSMYLCASSLYRGDEQYFGPGTRLTVT.

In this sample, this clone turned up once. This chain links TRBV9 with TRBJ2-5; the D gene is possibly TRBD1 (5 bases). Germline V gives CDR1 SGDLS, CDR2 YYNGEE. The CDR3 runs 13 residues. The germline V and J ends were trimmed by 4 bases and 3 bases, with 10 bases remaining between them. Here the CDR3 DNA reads TGTGCCAGCAGCACAGACAGTAAAGAGACCCAGTACTTC. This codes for CASSTDSKETQYF.

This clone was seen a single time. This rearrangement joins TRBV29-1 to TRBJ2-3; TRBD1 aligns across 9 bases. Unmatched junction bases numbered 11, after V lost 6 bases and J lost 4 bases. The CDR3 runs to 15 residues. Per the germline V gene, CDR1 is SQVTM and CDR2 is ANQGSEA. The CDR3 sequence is CSVLSRDRDPDTQYF. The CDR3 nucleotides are TGCAGCGTGCTTAGTCGGGACAGGGACCCAGATACGCAGTATTTT.

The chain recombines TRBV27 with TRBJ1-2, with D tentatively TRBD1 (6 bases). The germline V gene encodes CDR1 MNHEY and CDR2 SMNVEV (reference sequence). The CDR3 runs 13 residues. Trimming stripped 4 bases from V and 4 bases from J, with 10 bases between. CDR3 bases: TGTGCCAGCAGTTACAGGGATAGCTATGGCTACACCTTC. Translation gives CASSYRDSYGYTF.

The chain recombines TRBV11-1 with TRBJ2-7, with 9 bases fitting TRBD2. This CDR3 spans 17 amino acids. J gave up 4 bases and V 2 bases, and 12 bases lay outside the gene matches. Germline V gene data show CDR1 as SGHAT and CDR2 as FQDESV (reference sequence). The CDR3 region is CASSLNTLAGRSYEQYF. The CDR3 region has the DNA TGTGCCAGCAGCTTAAATACGCTAGCGGGGCGTTCGTACGAGCAGTACTTC.

CDR3 nucleotide sequence: TGTGCCTGCACCACCGGGACACCTACGAATCAGCCCCAGCATTTT. Protein sequence: CACTTGTPTNQPQHF. The V gene is TRBV30, the J gene TRBJ1-5; possibly TRBD1 for D (6 bases). Germline CDR1 reads GTSNPN; CDR2 reads SVGIG (reference sequence). The CDR3 is 15 residues long. Trimming removed 6 bases at V and 4 bases at J, with 19 bases between.